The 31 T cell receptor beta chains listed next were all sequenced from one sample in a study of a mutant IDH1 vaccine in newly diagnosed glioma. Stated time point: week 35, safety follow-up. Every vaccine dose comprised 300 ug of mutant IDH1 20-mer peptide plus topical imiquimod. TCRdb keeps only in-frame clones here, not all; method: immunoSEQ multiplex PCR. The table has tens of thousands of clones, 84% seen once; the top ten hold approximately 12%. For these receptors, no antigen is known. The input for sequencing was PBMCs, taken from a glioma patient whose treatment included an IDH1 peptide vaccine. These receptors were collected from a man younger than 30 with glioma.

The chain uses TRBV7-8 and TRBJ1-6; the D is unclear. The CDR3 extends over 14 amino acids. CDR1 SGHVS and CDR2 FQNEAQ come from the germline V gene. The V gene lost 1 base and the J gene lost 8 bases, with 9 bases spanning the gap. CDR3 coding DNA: TGTGCCAGCAGCTTAGTTCTGGTGGATTCACCCCTCCACTTT. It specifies CASSLVLVDSPLHF.

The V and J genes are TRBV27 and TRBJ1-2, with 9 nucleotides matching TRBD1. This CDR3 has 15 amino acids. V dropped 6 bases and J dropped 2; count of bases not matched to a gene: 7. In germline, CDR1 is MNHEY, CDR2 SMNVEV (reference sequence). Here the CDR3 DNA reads TGTGCCAGCAGCAAGAGGACAGGGGTCAACTATGGCTACACCTTC. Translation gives CASSKRTGVNYGYTF.

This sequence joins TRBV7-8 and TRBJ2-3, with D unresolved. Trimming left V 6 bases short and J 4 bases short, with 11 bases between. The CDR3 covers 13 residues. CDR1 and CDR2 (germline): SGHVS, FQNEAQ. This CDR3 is CASSVAESDTQYF. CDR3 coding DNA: TGTGCCAGCAGTGTTGCAGAATCAGATACGCAGTATTTT.

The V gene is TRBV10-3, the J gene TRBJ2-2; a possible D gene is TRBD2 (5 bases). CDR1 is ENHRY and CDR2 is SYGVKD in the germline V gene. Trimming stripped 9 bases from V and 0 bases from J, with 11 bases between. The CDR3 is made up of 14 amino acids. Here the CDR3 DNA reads TGTGCCATTCCTCGGGGTCCGAACACCGGGGAGCTGTTTTTT. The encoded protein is CAIPRGPNTGELFF.

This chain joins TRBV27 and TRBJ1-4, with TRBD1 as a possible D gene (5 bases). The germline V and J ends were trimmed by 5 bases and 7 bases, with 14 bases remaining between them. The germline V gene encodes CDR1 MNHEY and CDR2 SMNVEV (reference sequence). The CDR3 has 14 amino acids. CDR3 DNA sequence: TGTGCCAGCAGTGTACAGGCCCGGGGTGAAAAACTGTTTTTT. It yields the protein CASSVQARGEKLFF.

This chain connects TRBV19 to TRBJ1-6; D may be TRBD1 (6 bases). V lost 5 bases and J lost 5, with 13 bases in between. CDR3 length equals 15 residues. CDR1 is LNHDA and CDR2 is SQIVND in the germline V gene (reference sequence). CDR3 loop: CASSPDTGHNSPLHF. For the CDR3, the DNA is TGTGCCAGTAGTCCCGATACAGGGCATAATTCACCCCTCCACTTT.

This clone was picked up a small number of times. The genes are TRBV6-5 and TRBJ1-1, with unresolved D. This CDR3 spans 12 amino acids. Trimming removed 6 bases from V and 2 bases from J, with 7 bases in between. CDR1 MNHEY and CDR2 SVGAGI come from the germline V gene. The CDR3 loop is CASSKHNTEAFF. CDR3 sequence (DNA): TGTGCCAGCAGCAAACATAACACTGAAGCTTTCTTT.

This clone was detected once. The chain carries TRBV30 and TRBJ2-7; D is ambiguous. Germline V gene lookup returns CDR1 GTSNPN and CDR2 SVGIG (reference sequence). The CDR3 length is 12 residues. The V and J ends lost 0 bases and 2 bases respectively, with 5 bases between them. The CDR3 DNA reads TGTGCCTGGAGTGTATCAGCCTACGAGCAGTACTTC. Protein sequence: CAWSVSAYEQYF. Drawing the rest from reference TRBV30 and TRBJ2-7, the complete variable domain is SQTIHQWPATLVQPVGSPLSLECTVEGTSNPNLYWYRQAAGRGLQLLFYSVGIGQISSEVPQNLSASRPQDRQFILSSKKLLLSDSGFYLCAWSVSAYEQYFGPGTRLTVT.

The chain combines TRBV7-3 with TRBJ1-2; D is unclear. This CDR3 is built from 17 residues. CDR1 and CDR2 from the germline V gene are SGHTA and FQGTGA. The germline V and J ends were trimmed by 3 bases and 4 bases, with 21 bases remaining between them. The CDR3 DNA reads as TGTGCCAGCAGCTTCGATCCCCCTGTAGGTGCCGTCTATGGCTACACCTTC. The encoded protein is CASSFDPPVGAVYGYTF.

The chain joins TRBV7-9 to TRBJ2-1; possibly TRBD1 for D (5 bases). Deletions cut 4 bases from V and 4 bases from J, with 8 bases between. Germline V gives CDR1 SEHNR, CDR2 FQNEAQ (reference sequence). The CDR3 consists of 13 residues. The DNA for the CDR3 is TGTGCCAGCAGCTCCCCAGGGTACAATGAGCAGTTCTTC. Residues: CASSSPGYNEQFF.

As DNA, the CDR3 is TGTGCCAGCAGTCAGGGAGGGGTCGCATACGAGCAGTACTTC. Translation: CASSQGGVAYEQYF. The chain uses TRBV6-1 and TRBJ2-7; 7 bases match TRBD2. This CDR3 comprises 14 residues. V trimming: 5 bases; J trimming: 4 bases; junction bases outside the gene matches: 8. The germline CDR1 and CDR2 sequences are MNHNS and SASEGT.

The CDR3 protein is CASSQDRQSYNEQFF. DNA for the CDR3: TGTGCCAGCAGCCAAGATCGGCAATCCTACAATGAGCAGTTCTTC. This rearrangement joins TRBV4-2 to TRBJ2-1; D is unresolved. The V end was cut by 0 bases, the J end by 1 base, with 7 bases between. Germline CDR1 reads LGHNA; CDR2 reads YNFKEQ. The CDR3 consists of 15 residues.

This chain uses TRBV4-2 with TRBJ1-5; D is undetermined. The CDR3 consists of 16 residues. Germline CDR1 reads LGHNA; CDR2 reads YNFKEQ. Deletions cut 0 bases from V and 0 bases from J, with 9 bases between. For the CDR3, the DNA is TGTGCCAGCAGCCAAGATAGTTCAGGTAGCAATCAGCCCCAGCATTTT. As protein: CASSQDSSGSNQPQHF.

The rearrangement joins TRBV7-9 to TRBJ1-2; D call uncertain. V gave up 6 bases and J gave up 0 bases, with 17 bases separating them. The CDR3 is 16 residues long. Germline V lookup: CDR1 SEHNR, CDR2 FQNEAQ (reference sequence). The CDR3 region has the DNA TGTGCCAGCAGTCACCTGACCACCGGGGCTAACTATGGCTACACCTTC. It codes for CASSHLTTGANYGYTF.

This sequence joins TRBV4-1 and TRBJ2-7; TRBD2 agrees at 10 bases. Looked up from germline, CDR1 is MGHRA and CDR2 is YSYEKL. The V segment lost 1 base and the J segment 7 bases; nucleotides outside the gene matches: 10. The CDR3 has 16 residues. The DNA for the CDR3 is TGCGCCAGCAGCCAAGCCGTGAGCGGGAGGGCGAAGGAGCAGTACTTC. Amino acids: CASSQAVSGRAKEQYF.

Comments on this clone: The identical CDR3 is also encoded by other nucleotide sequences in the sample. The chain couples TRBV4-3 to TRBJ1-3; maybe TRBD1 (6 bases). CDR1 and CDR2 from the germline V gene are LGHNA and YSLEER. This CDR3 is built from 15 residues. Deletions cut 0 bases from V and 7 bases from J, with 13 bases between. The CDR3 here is CASSQDWGGANTIYF. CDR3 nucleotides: TGCGCCAGCAGCCAAGATTGGGGGGGCGCGAACACCATATATTTT.

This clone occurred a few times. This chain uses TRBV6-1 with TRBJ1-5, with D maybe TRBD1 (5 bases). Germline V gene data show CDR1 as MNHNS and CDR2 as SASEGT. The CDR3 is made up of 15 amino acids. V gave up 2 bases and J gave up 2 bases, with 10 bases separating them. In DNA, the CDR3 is TGTGCCAGCAGTGAAAGCGGGGGAGGCAATCAGCCCCAGCATTTT. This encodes CASSESGGGNQPQHF.

The CDR3 loop is CASSLGASSYNEQFF. The CDR3 DNA reads TGTGCCAGCAGTTTGGGAGCGAGCTCCTACAATGAGCAGTTCTTC. The chain uses TRBV27 and TRBJ2-1; D possibly corresponds to TRBD2 (5 bases). Germline lookup yields CDR1 MNHEY and CDR2 SMNVEV (reference sequence). This CDR3 has 15 residues. Trimming removed 3 bases from V and 0 bases from J, with 9 bases in between.

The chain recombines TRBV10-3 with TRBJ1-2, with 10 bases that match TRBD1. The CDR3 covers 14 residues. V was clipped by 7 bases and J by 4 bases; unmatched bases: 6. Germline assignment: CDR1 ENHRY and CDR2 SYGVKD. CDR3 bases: TGTGCCATCACCCCGACAGGGGGCGTCTATGGCTACACCTTC. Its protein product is CAITPTGGVYGYTF.

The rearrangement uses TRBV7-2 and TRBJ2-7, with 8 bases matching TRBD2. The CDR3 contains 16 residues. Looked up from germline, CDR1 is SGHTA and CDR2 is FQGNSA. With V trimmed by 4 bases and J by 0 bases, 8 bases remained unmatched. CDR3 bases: TGTGCCAGCAGCTCCCTGCCAACTAGCGGCTCCTACGAGCAGTACTTC. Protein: CASSSLPTSGSYEQYF.

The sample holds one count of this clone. The chain's CDR3 is CASSQESWAEDTDTQYF. The CDR3 DNA reads as TGTGCCAGCAGCCAAGAAAGTTGGGCAGAAGACACAGATACGCAGTATTTT. The V gene is TRBV14, the J gene TRBJ2-3; the D is unclear. Trimming left V 0 bases short and J 2 bases short, with 15 bases between. Looked up from germline, CDR1 is SGHDN and CDR2 is FVKESK. This CDR3 comprises 17 residues.

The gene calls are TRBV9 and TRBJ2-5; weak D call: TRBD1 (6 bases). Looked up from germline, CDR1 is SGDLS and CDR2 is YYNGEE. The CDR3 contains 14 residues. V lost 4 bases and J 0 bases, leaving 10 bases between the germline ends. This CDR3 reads CASSQGNNQETQYF. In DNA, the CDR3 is TGTGCCAGCAGCCAGGGGAACAACCAAGAGACCCAGTACTTC.

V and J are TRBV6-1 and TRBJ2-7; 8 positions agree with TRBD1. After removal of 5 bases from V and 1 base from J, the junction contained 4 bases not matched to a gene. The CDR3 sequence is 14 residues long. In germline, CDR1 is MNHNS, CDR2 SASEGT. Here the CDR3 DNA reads TGTGCCAGCAGTTTCGGGACAGGTTCCTACGAGCAGTACTTC. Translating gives CASSFGTGSYEQYF.

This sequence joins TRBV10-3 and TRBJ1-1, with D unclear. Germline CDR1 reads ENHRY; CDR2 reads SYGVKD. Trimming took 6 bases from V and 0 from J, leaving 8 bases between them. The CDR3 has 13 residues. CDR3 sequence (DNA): TGTGCCATCAGCGAATCAATGAACACTGAAGCTTTCTTT. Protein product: CAISESMNTEAFF.

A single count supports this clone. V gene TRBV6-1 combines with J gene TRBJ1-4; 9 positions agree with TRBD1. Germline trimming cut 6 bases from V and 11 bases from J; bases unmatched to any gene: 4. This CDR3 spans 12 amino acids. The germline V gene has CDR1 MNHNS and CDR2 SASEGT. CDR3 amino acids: CASRTGTGKLFF. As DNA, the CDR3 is TGTGCCAGCAGAACCGGGACAGGGAAACTGTTTTTT.

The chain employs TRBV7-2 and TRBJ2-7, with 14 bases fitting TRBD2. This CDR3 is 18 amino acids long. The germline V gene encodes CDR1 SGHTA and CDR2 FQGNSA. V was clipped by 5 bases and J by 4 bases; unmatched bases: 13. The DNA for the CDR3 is TGTGCCAGCAGCCTAAGAGGCGGGACTAGCGGGAGTAGGTACGAGCAGTACTTC. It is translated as CASSLRGGTSGSRYEQYF.

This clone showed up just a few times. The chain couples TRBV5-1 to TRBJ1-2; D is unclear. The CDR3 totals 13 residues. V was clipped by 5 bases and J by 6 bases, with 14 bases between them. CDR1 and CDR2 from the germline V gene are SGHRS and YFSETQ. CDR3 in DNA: TGCGCCAGCAGTTCCCGTGTTAGGGATGGCTACACCTTC. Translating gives CASSSRVRDGYTF.

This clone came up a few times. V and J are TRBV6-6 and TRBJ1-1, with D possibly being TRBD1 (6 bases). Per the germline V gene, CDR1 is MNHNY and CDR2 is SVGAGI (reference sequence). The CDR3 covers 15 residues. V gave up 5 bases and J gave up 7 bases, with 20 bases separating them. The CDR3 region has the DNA TGTGCCAGCAGTCTGGACAGTAACCCTGTCGGTGAAGCTTTCTTT. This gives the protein CASSLDSNPVGEAFF.

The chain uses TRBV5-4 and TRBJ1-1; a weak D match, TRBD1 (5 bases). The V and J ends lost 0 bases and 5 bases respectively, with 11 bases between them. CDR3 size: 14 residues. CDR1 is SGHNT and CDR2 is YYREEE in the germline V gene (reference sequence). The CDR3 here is CASSLGAGGTEAFF. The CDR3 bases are TGTGCCAGCAGCTTGGGGGCCGGGGGGACTGAAGCTTTCTTT.

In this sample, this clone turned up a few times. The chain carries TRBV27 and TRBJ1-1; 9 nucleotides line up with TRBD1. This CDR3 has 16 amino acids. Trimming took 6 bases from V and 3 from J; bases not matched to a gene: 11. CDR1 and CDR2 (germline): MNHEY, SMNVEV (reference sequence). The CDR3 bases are TGTGCCAGCAGACCCTCTTCCGGGACAGGGTACACTGAAGCTTTCTTT. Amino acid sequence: CASRPSSGTGYTEAFF.

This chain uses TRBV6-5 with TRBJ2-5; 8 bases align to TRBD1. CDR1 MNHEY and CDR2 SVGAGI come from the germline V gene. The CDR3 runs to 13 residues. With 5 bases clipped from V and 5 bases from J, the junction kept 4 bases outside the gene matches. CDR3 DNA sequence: TGTGCCAGCAGTGAGGACAGGGATGAGACCCAGTACTTC. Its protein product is CASSEDRDETQYF.